The subject of this entry is one TCR beta chain. Its antigen is currently unknown. The data stem from a study of beta chain features in type 1 diabetes. Overall study: In age, gender and cell yields, patients were similar to healthy donors.

CDR3 size: 17 residues. Deletions cut 1 base from V and 7 bases from J, with 22 bases between. Germline V gene data show CDR1 as SGHTA and CDR2 as FQGNSA. Study results and caveats: PCR may have favored shorter templates equally in patients and controls.

Reverse transcription of all isolated RNA meant that expressed TCRB transcripts were sequenced. The repertoire was sequenced with immunoSEQ multiplex PCR; TCRdb's copy has only in-frame clones and lacks some. The sample yields 350,000 to 450,000 clones, about 15% seen once. There was one heparinised blood draw per donor, averaging about 116 mL. This TCR was recovered from a man aged 25 to 40 in good health. The chain uses TRBV7-2 and TRBJ2-5, with D possibly matching TRBD1 (6 bases). The source material was naive CD4+ T cells from blood. CDR3 protein: CASSLDAARGRTGTQYF. The CDR3 DNA sequence: TGTGCCAGCAGCTTAGACGCAGCCAGGGGCCGCACCGGGACCCAGTACTTC. Together with reference TRBV7-2 and TRBJ2-5, the CDR3 gives the full variable domain: GAGVSQSPSNKVTEKGKDVELRCDPISGHTALYWYRQSLGQGLEFLIYFQGNSAPDKSGLPSDRFSAERTGGSVSTLTIQRTQQEDSAVYLCASSLDAARGRTGTQYFGPGTRLLVL.